These 15 T cell receptor beta chains originate from one sample sequenced in a study of cytomegalovirus exposure and HLA in healthy donors. Primers: 60 Vbeta forward and 13 Jbeta reverse. Repertoires were generated with immunoSEQ multiplex PCR, while TCRdb's copy carries only in-frame clones and drops some. The data contain about 170,000 clones, under 80% of them singletons. Material: PBMCs. All receptors come from a female donor in good health and CMV-seronegative.

This chain links TRBV5-1 with TRBJ2-6; a weak D match, TRBD2 (5 bases). CDR1 and CDR2 from the germline V gene are SGHRS and YFSETQ. The V and J ends lost 2 bases and 4 bases respectively, with 13 bases between them. There are 16 residues in the CDR3. The CDR3 sequence is CASSLSTLGGANVLTF. CDR3 nucleotide sequence: TGCGCCAGCAGCTTAAGCACACTAGGAGGGGCCAACGTCCTGACTTTC.

The chain recombines TRBV11-2 with TRBJ1-1, with D perhaps TRBD1 (6 bases). From germline, CDR1 is SGHAT and CDR2 FQNNGV. V shed 0 bases and J shed 6 bases, with 14 bases lying between them. The CDR3 covers 15 residues. The chain's CDR3 is CASSLDGVTGSEAFF. DNA for the CDR3: TGTGCCAGCAGCTTAGATGGGGTGACAGGCTCTGAAGCTTTCTTT.

This clone was recorded only once. This sequence joins TRBV11-3 and TRBJ1-5; 8 bases are shared with TRBD1. Germline assignment: CDR1 SGHNT and CDR2 YENEEA. The length of the CDR3 is 17 residues. V dropped 5 bases and J dropped 4; count of bases not matched to a gene: 13. The CDR3 region is CASSPRNETGGNQPQHF. The CDR3 DNA sequence: TGTGCCAGCAGCCCAAGGAATGAAACAGGGGGAAATCAGCCCCAGCATTTT. The whole variable domain, filled in from reference TRBV11-3 and TRBJ1-5, reads EAGVVQSPRYKIIEKKQPVAFWCNPISGHNTLYWYLQNLGQGPELLIRYENEEAVDDSQLPKDRFSAERLKGVDSTLKIQPAELGDSAVYLCASSPRNETGGNQPQHFGDGTRLSIL.

The rearrangement joins TRBV19 to TRBJ2-5, with 12 bases identical to TRBD2. The CDR3 totals 17 residues. V lost 3 bases, J lost 5 bases, and 10 bases stayed unmatched. CDR1 is LNHDA and CDR2 is SQIVND in the germline V gene (reference sequence). CDR3 DNA sequence: TGTGCCAGTAGTATGTCCCTACTAGCGGGAGGAGGGGAGACCCAGTACTTC. Its protein is CASSMSLLAGGGETQYF. The full variable domain, rest sourced from reference TRBV19 and TRBJ2-5, is DGGITQSPKYLFRKEGQNVTLSCEQNLNHDAMYWYRQDPGQGLRLIYYSQIVNDFQKGDIAEGYSVSREKKESFPLTVTSAQKNPTAFYLCASSMSLLAGGGETQYFGPGTRLLVL.

This sequence joins TRBV21-1 and TRBJ2-7; the table's D call TRBD1 went unverified against the DNA. TRBV21-1 is marked as a pseudogene. This CDR3 comprises 19 residues. In DNA form, the CDR3 reads TGTGCCCGCAAGTACCGCCGGGACAGCATACAAAAGTTTTCCTACGAGCAGTACTTC. Residues: CARKYRRDSIQKFSYEQYF.

The J gene is TRBJ1-2, the V gene TRBV28; TRBD1 matches at 7 bases. Germline V gives CDR1 MDHEN, CDR2 SYDVKM. The ends lost 8 bases at V and 6 bases at J; junction bases unmatched: 15. This CDR3 spans 15 amino acids. Written as DNA, the CDR3 is TGTGCCAGCCAGCAGCAGGCCCCCGGGACAGATGGCTACACCTTC. As protein: CASQQQAPGTDGYTF.

The chain joins TRBV28 to TRBJ1-3; D call uncertain. V lost 4 bases and J 0 bases, leaving 7 bases between the germline ends. Germline V gene data show CDR1 as MDHEN and CDR2 as SYDVKM. The CDR3 has 14 residues. As DNA, the CDR3 is TGTGCCAGCAGTTGGGGAGACTCTGGAAACACCATATATTTT. Its translation is CASSWGDSGNTIYF.

The rearrangement joins TRBV28 to TRBJ1-2; D unresolved. The germline CDR1 and CDR2 sequences are MDHEN and SYDVKM. The CDR3 loop spans 15 amino acids. The V and J ends lost 2 bases and 3 bases respectively, with 13 bases between them. DNA of the CDR3: TGTGCCAGCAGTTTAACCGGGTTATCGGACTATGGCTACACCTTC. This sequence encodes CASSLTGLSDYGYTF.

This chain connects TRBV4-1 to TRBJ2-7; maybe TRBD2 (6 bases). There are 14 residues in the CDR3. With 3 bases removed from V and 2 bases from J, the gap between germline ends came to 11 bases. Germline CDR1 and CDR2: MGHRA and YSYEKL. The CDR3 reads CASSQGAGTYEQYF. For the CDR3, the DNA is TGCGCCAGCAGCCAGGGAGCGGGCACCTACGAGCAGTACTTC.

This chain uses TRBV6-4 with TRBJ2-3, with D perhaps matching TRBD2 (6 bases). Germline CDR1 is MRHNA and CDR2 is SNTAGT. CDR3 size: 15 residues. V dropped 4 bases and J dropped 2 bases, with 13 bases sitting between them. CDR3 nucleotide sequence: TGTGCCAGCAGTGTCCGGGGGACCGCCACAGATACGCAGTATTTT. Its protein is CASSVRGTATDTQYF.

There are a few counts of this clone. The DNA of the CDR3 is TGTGCCAGCAGCTTAGGAAAGGGGGGGCGTTCACCCCTCCACTTT. It is translated as CASSLGKGGRSPLHF. The chain recombines TRBV7-9 with TRBJ1-6; D is perhaps TRBD1 (6 bases). Trimming stripped 1 base from V and 9 bases from J, with 13 bases between. Germline CDR1 is SEHNR and CDR2 is FQNEAQ (reference sequence). CDR3 length equals 15 residues.

The chain employs TRBV5-1 and TRBJ2-7; 7 nucleotides line up with TRBD1. The germline V gene encodes CDR1 SGHRS and CDR2 YFSETQ. This CDR3 has 13 amino acids. Trimming took 4 bases from V and 3 from J; bases not matched to a gene: 4. The CDR3 protein is CASSRGTDYEQYF. In nucleotides, the CDR3 is TGCGCCAGCAGCCGAGGGACAGACTACGAGCAGTACTTC.

The rearrangement links TRBV5-1 to TRBJ1-3; TRBD1 might be the D (6 bases). Between the trimmed V and J ends, which lost 8 bases and 0 bases, there was a span of 15 bases. Germline V gives CDR1 SGHRS, CDR2 YFSETQ. The CDR3 is 15 residues long. This CDR3 is CASGTTGTSGNTIYF. CDR3 coding DNA: TGCGCCAGTGGAACAACAGGGACCTCTGGAAACACCATATATTTT.

This clone has a handful of counts. The chain's CDR3 is CASSPTQGGRTEAFF. The CDR3 DNA is TGTGCCAGCTCACCGACGCAGGGGGGTAGGACTGAAGCTTTCTTT. The gene calls are TRBV18 and TRBJ1-1, with 7 bases fitting TRBD1. J gave up 5 bases and V 3 bases, and 9 bases lay outside the gene matches. Germline V gene sequence: CDR1 KGHSH, CDR2 LQKENI. This CDR3 contains 15 residues.

This clone was recorded a few times. This chain connects TRBV4-3 to TRBJ2-1; 7 positions agree with TRBD2. With V trimmed by 3 bases and J by 11 bases, 4 bases remained unmatched. In germline, CDR1 is LGHNA, CDR2 YSLEER. The CDR3 runs 12 residues. CDR3 DNA: TGCGCCAGCAGCCAGGTGGGGGGGAAGCAGTTCTTC. Protein sequence: CASSQVGGKQFF.